This T cell receptor beta chain was obtained from a study of OX40 agonist ivuxolimab in advanced cancers. Sequencing used immunoSEQ multiplex PCR; TCRdb keeps in-frame clones, though not all of them. The sample holds roughly 19,000 clones; more than 65% are singletons and the top ten take roughly 16%. By proportion, this clone is medium-sized. What it recognizes is unknown. Findings and limits, study-wide: Patients with a partial response at 0.1-3.0 mg/kg had among the lowest clonal expansion.

V shed 7 bases and J 1 base; nucleotides not matched to a gene: 8. Germline V gene sequence: CDR1 MDHEN, CDR2 SYDVKM. The CDR3 sequence is 15 residues long. Sequences were derived from CD4+ or CD8+ T cells sorted from blood, sampled in a trial of the OX40 agonist ivuxolimab. This TCR derives from an adult with an advanced solid tumor such as melanoma, head and neck, liver or kidney cancer. This chain uses TRBV28 with TRBJ1-2; 8 positions agree with TRBD1. CDR3 DNA sequence: TGTGCCAGCACTTCGGACAGGGACTATAACTATGGCTACACCTTC. It is translated as CASTSDRDYNYGYTF.